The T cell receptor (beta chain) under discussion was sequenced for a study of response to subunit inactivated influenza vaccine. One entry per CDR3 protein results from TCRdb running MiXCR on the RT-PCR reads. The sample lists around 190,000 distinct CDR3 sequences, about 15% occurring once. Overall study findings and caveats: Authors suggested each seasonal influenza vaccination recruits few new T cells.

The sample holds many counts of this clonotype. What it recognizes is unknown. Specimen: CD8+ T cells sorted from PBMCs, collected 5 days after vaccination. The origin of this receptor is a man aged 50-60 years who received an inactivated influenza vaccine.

CDR3 sequence: CASSYRSSQETQYF. The CDR3 DNA reads TGTGCCAGCAGTTACCGGAGCTCCCAAGAGACCCAGTACTTC. The chain recombines TRBV6-2 or TRBV6-3 with TRBJ2-5; D gene unclear. This CDR3 is 14 amino acids long. Germline loops: CDR1 MNHEY, CDR2 SVGEGT. V was cut by 2 bases and J by 1 base, with 8 bases left in between.